This T cell receptor beta chain appears in the sequencing data of a study of T cells in Graves' hyperthyroidism and ophthalmopathy. General observations from the study: Ophthalmopathy was told apart from stable hyperthyroidism by a 13 V-J model. In blood, most of the thyroid clonotypes expanded above 0.001 were also present.

Using RNA transcripts as the source, TCR beta CDR3 regions were amplified. First-round RT-PCR of the TCR CDR3 relied on the HTBI primer set. TCRdb reprocessed the multiplex PCR reads via MiXCR and lists one record per CDR3 protein. Among about 840,000 distinct CDR3 sequences, around 39% were seen once, and the ten largest hold around 9.3%. For this clonotype: Antigen unknown.

Researchers barred patients who had uncontrolled infection, other autoimmune disease, pregnancy or lactation. The PBMCs were taken from approximately 9 ml of fresh peripheral blood. The germline CDR1 and CDR2 sequences are SGHTA and FQGNSA. The CDR3 consists of 14 residues. Deletions cut 3 bases from V and 3 bases from J, with 9 bases between. Sequencing used blood. The clonotype was recovered from a man younger than 35 with Graves' hyperthyroidism. This chain connects TRBV7-2 to TRBJ1-3; D unresolved. The CDR3 sequence: CASSFEGYGNTIYF. CDR3 nucleotide sequence: TGTGCCAGCAGCTTCGAGGGATATGGAAACACCATATATTTT. Together with reference TRBV7-2 and TRBJ1-3, the CDR3 gives the full variable domain: GAGVSQSPSNKVTEKGKDVELRCDPISGHTALYWYRQSLGQGLEFLIYFQGNSAPDKSGLPSDRFSAERTGGSVSTLTIQRTQQEDSAVYLCASSFEGYGNTIYFGEGSWLTVV.